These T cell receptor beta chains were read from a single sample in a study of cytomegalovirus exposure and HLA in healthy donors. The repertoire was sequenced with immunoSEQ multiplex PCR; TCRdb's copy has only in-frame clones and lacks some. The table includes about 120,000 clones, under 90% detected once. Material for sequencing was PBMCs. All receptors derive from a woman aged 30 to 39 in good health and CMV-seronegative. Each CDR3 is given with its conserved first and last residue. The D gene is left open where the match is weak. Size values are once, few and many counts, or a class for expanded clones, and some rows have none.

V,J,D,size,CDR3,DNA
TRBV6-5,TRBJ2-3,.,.,CASSLGQGTNTQYF,TGTGCCAGCAGCCTCGGCCAGGGGACGAATACGCAGTATTTT
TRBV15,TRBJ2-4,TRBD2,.,CATSVGLAGGQSQGNIQYF,TGTGCCACCAGCGTTGGACTAGCGGGGGGGCAAAGCCAAGGAAACATTCAGTACTTC
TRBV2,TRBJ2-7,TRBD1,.,CASSEAGQGESYEQYF,TGTGCCAGCAGTGAAGCTGGACAGGGGGAATCCTACGAGCAGTACTTC
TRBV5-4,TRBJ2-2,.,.,CASSSGTGELFF,TGTGCCAGCAGCTCCGGTACCGGGGAGCTGTTTTTT
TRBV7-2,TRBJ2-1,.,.,CASSLAPPGLKGDEQFF,TGTGCCAGCAGCTTAGCCCCCCCGGGTCTCAAGGGGGATGAGCAGTTCTTC
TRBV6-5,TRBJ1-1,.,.,CASSSGSEAFF,TGTGCCAGCAGTTCGGGATCTGAAGCTTTCTTT
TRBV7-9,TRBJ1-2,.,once,CASSPGDRALYGYTF,TGTGCCAGCAGCCCGGGCGACAGAGCCCTTTATGGCTACACCTTC
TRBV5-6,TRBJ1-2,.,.,CASSPDRYGYTF,TGTGCCAGCAGCCCCGACAGATATGGCTACACCTTC
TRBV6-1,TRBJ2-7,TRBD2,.,CASRPAGGSSYEQYF,TGTGCCAGCAGGCCCGCGGGGGGGAGCTCCTACGAGCAGTACTTC
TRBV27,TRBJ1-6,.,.,CASSTARGRRDSPLHF,TGTGCCAGCAGTACCGCCCGGGGCCGGAGGGATTCACCCCTCCACTTT
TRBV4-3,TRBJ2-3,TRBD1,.,CASSRHRRGGQGAEDTQYF,TGCGCCAGCAGCCGCCACCGGAGGGGGGGACAGGGGGCGGAAGATACGCAGTATTTT
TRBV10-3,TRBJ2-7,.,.,CAIRTTGDYEQYF,TGTGCCATCAGAACGACAGGAGACTACGAGCAGTACTTC
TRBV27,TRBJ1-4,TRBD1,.,CASRSDRGLRKLFF,TGTGCCAGCAGGTCGGACAGGGGGCTTAGAAAACTGTTTTTT
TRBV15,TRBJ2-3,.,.,CATSRDGGATDTQYF,TGTGCCACCAGCAGAGATGGGGGGGCTACAGATACGCAGTATTTT
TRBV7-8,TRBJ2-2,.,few,CASTEGANTGELFF,TGTGCCAGCACCGAGGGGGCGAACACCGGGGAGCTGTTTTTT
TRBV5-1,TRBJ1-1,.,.,CASSLAGGENTEAFF,TGCGCCAGCAGCTTGGCCGGAGGAGAGAACACTGAAGCTTTCTTT
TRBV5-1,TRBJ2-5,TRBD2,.,CASSLRLAGGPGETQYF,TGCGCCAGCAGCTTAAGACTAGCGGGGGGCCCGGGGGAGACCCAGTACTTC
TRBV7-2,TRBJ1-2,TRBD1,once,CASSLRARRQGDGYTF,TGTGCCAGCAGCTTAAGGGCCCGAAGACAGGGAGATGGCTACACCTTC
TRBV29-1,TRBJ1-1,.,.,CSVRNTEAFF,TGCAGCGTCCGGAACACTGAAGCTTTCTTT
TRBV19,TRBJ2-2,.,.,CASSMGMAGNTGELFF,TGTGCCAGTAGTATGGGCATGGCCGGGAACACCGGGGAGCTGTTTTTT
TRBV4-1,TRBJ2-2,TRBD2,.,CASSRSLAGTGELFF,TGCGCCAGCAGCCGGAGCCTAGCGGGCACCGGGGAGCTGTTTTTT
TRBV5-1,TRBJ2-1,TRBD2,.,CASSGTRAAGTYNEQFF,TGCGCCAGCAGCGGCACGCGGGCAGCGGGGACCTACAATGAGCAGTTCTTC
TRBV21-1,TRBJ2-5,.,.,CASSKAPGRKTNQETQYF,TGTGCCAGCAGCAAAGCGCCAGGGAGGAAGACTAACCAAGAGACCCAGTACTTC
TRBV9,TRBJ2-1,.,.,CASSVAPGSYNEQFF,TGTGCCAGCAGCGTAGCCCCCGGTTCCTACAATGAGCAGTTCTTC
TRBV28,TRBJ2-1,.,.,CASSFTVSYNEQFF,TGTGCCAGCAGTTTCACAGTTTCCTACAATGAGCAGTTCTTC
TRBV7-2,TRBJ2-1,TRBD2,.,CASSPVTSGYNEQFF,TGTGCCAGCAGCCCCGTCACTAGCGGCTACAATGAGCAGTTCTTC
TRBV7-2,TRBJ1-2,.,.,CASSSRPYSYGYTF,TGTGCCAGCAGCTCCAGACCCTACAGCTATGGCTACACCTTC
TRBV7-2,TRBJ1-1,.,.,CASSSQGRSNTEAFF,TGTGCCAGCAGCTCGCAGGGCCGCTCGAACACTGAAGCTTTCTTT
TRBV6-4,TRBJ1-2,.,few,CASITGPRNYGYTF,TGTGCCAGCATAACAGGGCCAAGGAACTATGGCTACACCTTC
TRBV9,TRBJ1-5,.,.,CASSRGPNQPQHF,TGTGCCAGCAGCCGAGGGCCTAATCAGCCCCAGCATTTT
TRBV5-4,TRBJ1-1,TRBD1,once,CASSLYQGQGNAEAFF,TGTGCCAGCAGCTTGTACCAGGGACAGGGTAACGCTGAAGCTTTCTTT
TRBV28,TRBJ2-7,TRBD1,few,CASIGQGAGEQYF,TGTGCCAGCATAGGACAGGGGGCGGGTGAGCAGTACTTC
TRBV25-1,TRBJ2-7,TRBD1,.,CASSEWTGSHEQYF,TGTGCCAGCAGTGAATGGACAGGGAGCCACGAGCAGTACTTC
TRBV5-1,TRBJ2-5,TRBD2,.,CASSTLDPGGETQYF,TGCGCCAGCAGCACCCTAGACCCGGGGGGAGAGACCCAGTACTTC
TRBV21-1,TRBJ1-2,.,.,CASSPLLGGQRPVIAYYGYTF,TGTGCCAGCAGCCCCCTCTTGGGGGGACAGAGGCCCGTCATCGCCTACTATGGCTACACCTTC
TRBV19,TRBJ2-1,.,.,CASTKTGQTGVNEQFF,TGTGCCAGTACCAAAACCGGCCAGACAGGTGTAAATGAGCAGTTCTTC
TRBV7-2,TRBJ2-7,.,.,CASSLDRREQYF,TGTGCCAGCAGCTTAGACAGACGCGAGCAGTACTTC
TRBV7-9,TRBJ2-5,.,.,CASSTSLPTKETQYF,TGTGCCAGCAGCACCTCCCTACCCACGAAAGAGACCCAGTACTTC
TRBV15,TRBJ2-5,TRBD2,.,CATSRDGTSGGETQYF,TGTGCCACCAGCAGAGACGGGACTAGCGGAGGAGAGACCCAGTACTTC
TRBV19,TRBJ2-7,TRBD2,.,CASSIRTSGGRSSYEQYF,TGTGCCAGTAGTATCCGGACTAGCGGGGGGCGCTCATCCTACGAGCAGTACTTC
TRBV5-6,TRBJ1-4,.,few,CASSFGGNEKLFF,TGTGCCAGCAGCTTCGGGGGGAATGAAAAACTGTTTTTT